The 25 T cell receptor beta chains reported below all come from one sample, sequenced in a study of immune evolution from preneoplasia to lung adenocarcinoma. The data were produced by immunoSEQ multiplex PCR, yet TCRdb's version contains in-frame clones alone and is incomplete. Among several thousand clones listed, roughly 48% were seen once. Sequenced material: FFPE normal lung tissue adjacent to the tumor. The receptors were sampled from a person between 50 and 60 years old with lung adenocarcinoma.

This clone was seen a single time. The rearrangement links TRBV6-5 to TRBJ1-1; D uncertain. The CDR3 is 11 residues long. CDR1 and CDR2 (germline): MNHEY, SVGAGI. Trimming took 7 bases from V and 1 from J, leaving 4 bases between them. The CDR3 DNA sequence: TGTGCCAGCACGGCGAACACTGAAGCTTTCTTT. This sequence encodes CASTANTEAFF.

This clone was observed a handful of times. The CDR3 sequence is CASSPQGGLGANVLTF. In nucleotides, the CDR3 is TGTGCCAGCAGCCCCCAAGGGGGGTTAGGGGCCAACGTCCTGACTTTC. The chain is built from TRBV6-4 and TRBJ2-6; D assignment may be TRBD1 or TRBD2 (6 bases each). Trimming took 6 bases from V and 4 from J, leaving 16 bases between them. Germline V gene data show CDR1 as MRHNA and CDR2 as SNTAGT. The CDR3 contains 16 residues.

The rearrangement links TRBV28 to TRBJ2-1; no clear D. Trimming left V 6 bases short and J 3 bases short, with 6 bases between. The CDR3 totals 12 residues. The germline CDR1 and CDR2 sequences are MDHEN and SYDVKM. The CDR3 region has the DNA TGTGCCAGCAGCCCGGACTACAATGAGCAGTTCTTC. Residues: CASSPDYNEQFF.

The CDR3 reads CASSFSGGSTDTQYF. CDR3 nucleotide sequence: TGTGCCAGCAGCTTTAGCGGGGGAAGCACAGATACGCAGTATTTT. The J gene is TRBJ2-3, the V gene TRBV11-2; 9 bases line up with TRBD2. The CDR3 covers 15 residues. CDR1 SGHAT and CDR2 FQNNGV come from the germline V gene. J lost 0 bases, V lost 3 bases, and 1 base had no gene match.

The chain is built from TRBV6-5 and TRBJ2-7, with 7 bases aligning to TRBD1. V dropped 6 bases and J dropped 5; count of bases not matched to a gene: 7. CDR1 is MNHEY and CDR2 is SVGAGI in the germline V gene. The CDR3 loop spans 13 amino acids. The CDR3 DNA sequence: TGTGCCAGCAGGAGACAGGGATTCCACGAGCAGTACTTC. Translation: CASRRQGFHEQYF.

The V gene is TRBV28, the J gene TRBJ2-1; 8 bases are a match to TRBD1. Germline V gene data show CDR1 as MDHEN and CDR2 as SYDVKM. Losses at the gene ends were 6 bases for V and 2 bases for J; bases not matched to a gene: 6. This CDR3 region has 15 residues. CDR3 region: CASSWGQDTYNEQFF. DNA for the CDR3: TGTGCCAGCAGCTGGGGACAGGACACCTACAATGAGCAGTTCTTC.

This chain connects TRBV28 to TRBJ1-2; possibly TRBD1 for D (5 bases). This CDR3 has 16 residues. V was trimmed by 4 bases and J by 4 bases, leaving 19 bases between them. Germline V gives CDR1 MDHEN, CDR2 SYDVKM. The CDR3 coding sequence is TGTGCCAGCAGTTATGACCGCTTGAGCAGGGTCTATGGCTACACCTTC. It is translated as CASSYDRLSRVYGYTF.

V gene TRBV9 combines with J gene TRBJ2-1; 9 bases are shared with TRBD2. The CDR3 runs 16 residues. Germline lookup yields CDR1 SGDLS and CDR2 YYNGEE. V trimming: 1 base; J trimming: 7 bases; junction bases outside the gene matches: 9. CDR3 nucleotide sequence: TGTGCCAGCAGCGTAAGGACTAGCGTAGTGAGAAATGAGCAGTTCTTC. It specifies CASSVRTSVVRNEQFF.

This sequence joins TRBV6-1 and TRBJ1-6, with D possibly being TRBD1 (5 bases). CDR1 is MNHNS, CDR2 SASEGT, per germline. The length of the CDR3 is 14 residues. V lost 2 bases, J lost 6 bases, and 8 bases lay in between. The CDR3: CASSEQGFNSPLHF. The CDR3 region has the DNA TGTGCCAGCAGTGAACAGGGATTTAATTCACCCCTCCACTTT.

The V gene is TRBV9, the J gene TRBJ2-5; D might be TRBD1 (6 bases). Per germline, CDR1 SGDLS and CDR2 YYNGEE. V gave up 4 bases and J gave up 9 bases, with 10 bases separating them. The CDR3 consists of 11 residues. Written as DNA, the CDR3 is TGTGCCAGCAGCTCAACAGGGCCCCAGTACTTC. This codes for CASSSTGPQYF.

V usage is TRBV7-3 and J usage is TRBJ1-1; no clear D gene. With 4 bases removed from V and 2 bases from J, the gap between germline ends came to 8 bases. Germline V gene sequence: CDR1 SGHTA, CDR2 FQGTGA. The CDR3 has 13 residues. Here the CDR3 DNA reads TGTGCCAGCAGCTCGGTCAAAAACACTGAAGCTTTCTTT. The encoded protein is CASSSVKNTEAFF.

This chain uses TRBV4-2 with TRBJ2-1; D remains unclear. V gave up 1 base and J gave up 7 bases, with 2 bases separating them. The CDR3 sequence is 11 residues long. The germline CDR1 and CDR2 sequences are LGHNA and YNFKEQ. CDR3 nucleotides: TGTGCCAGCAGCCAAGGGAATGAGCAGTTCTTC. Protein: CASSQGNEQFF.

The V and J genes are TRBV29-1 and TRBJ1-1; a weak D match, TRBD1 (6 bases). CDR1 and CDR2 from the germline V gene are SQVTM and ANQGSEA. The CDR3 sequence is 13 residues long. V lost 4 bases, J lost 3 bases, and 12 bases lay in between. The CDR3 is CSVGIQGDTEAFF. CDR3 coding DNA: TGCAGCGTTGGTATACAGGGAGACACTGAAGCTTTCTTT.

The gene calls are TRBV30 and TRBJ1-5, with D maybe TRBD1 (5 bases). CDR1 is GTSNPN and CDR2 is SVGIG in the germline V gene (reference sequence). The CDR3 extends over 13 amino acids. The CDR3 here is CAMGGGGNQPQHF. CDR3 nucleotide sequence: TGTGCGATGGGGGGGGGTGGCAATCAGCCCCAGCATTTT.

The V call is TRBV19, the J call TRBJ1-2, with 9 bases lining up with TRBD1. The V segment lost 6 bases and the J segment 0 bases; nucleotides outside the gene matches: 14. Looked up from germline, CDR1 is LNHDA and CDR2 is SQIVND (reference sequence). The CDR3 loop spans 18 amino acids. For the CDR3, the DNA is TGTGCCAGTAGACCATGGTCCCGGGACAGGGTTGCTAACTATGGCTACACCTTC. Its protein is CASRPWSRDRVANYGYTF.

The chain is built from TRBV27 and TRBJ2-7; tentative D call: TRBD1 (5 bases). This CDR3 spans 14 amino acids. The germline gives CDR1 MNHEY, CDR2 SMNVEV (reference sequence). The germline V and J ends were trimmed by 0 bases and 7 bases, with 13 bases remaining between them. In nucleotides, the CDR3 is TGTGCCAGCAGTTTATCAAATCAGGGTGGTGAGCAGTACTTC. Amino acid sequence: CASSLSNQGGEQYF.

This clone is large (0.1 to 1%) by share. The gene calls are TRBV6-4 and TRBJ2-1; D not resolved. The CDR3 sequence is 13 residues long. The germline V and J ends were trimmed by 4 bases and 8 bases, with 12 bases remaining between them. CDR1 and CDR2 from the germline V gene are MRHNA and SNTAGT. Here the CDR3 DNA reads TGTGCCAGCAGTGTCCCCGGCAGCGATGAGCAGTTCTTC. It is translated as CASSVPGSDEQFF.

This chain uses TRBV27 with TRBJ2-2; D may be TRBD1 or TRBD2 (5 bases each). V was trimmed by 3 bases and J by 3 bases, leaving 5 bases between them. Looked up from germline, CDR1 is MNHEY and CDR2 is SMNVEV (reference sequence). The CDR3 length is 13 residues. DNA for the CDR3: TGTGCCAGCAGTTTGGGGGACACCGGGGAGCTGTTTTTT. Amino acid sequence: CASSLGDTGELFF.

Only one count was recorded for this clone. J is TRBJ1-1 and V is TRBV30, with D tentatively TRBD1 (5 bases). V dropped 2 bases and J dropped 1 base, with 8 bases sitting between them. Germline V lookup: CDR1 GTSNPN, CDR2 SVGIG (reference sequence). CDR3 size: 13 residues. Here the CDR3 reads CAWSRTQNTEAFF. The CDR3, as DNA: TGTGCCTGGAGTCGGACACAGAACACTGAAGCTTTCTTT.

The CDR3 region has the DNA TGTGCCAGCAGCTTAGAGGGGCGAGCTTTCTTT. Translation gives CASSLEGRAFF. V usage is TRBV7-2 and J usage is TRBJ1-1; D possibly corresponds to TRBD1 (5 bases). The V end was cut by 1 base, the J end by 10 bases, with 7 bases between. Germline CDR1 is SGHTA and CDR2 is FQGNSA. This CDR3 comprises 11 residues. Full variable domain (remainder filled in from reference TRBV7-2 and TRBJ1-1): GAGVSQSPSNKVTEKGKDVELRCDPISGHTALYWYRQSLGQGLEFLIYFQGNSAPDKSGLPSDRFSAERTGGSVSTLTIQRTQQEDSAVYLCASSLEGRAFFGQGTRLTVV.

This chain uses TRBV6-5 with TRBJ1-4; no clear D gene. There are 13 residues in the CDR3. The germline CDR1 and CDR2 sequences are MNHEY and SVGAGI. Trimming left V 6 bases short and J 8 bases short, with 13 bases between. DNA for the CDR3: TGTGCCAGCAGCCCCCTCAAGCTGGAAAAACTGTTTTTT. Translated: CASSPLKLEKLFF.

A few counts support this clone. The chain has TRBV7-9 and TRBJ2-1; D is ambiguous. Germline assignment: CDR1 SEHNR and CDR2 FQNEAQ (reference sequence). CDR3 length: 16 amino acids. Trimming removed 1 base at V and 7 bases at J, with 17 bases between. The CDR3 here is CASSLEGLDAWNEQFF. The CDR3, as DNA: TGTGCCAGCAGCTTAGAAGGGTTGGACGCTTGGAATGAGCAGTTCTTC.

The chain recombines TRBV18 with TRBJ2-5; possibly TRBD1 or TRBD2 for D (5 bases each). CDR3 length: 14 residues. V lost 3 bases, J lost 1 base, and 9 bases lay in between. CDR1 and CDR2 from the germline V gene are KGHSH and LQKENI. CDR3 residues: CASSPGTGQETQYF. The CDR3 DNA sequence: TGTGCCAGCTCACCCGGGACCGGCCAAGAGACCCAGTACTTC.

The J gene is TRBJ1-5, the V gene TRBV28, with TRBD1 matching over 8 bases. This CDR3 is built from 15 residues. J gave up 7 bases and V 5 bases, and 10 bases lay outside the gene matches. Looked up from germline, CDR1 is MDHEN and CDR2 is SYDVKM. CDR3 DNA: TGTGCCAGCAGTAAATCCGGACAGGGCTGGCAGCCCCAGCATTTT. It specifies CASSKSGQGWQPQHF.

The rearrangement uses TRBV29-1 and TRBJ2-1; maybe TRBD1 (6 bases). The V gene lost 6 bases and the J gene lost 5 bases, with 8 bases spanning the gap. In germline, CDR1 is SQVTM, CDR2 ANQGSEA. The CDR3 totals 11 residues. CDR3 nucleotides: TGCAGCGTGGGACACAACAATGAGCAGTTCTTC. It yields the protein CSVGHNNEQFF.